This T cell receptor (beta chain) emerged from a study of identical twins listed by TCRdb under 2016. Study-wide context: TCR alpha and beta repertoires from monozygotic twins, unrelated adults of various ages and cord blood were deep-sequenced to test whether fetal clonotypes persist. Replicate twin experiments were performed at different times using different library preparation protocols to rule out contamination. General study outcomes and caveats: Abundant cord blood beta clonotypes had fewer insertions, young adult naive repertoires showed a similar but weaker trend, and memory repertoires showed no such trend. Because the same donors could not be followed over many years, the conclusions depended on cross-sectional statistical analysis. Invariant T cells such as MAIT and iNKT could partly confound zero-insertion analyses, although diverse VJ usage argued against such confounding for most clonotypes. Compared with coincidental sharing between unrelated individuals, an excess of low generation-probability sequences was observed among out-of-frame TCR alpha sequences shared between twins. A weaker excess of twin sharing was found in beta out-of-frame sequences because the signal-to-noise ratio was lowered by fewer shared sequences. Out-of-frame TCR alpha sharing in monozygotic twins was systematically underestimated by recombination models, whereas sharing between unrelated individuals was in agreement with the recombination models.

The CDR3 has 15 amino acids, counting the end cysteine and phenylalanine. Left in the record is the CDR3 DNA by itself, 45 bases read in frame from the first base. V drops 7 bases and J drops 0 bases, leaving 13 bases in between. The germline V gene provides CDR1 SGHTA and CDR2 FQGNSA. Library preparation employed 5' RACE. TCRdb records Illumina HiSeq 2000 as the sequencer. Template switching introduced a universal primer binding site; the final cDNA contained a unique molecular identifier, enabling accurate counting of TCR cDNA molecules. First-strand cDNA for TCR alpha and beta chains was synthesized from specific primers in the conserved constant-segment region. To control for contamination, every cDNA library was double barcoded, receiving both a SMART-Mk sample barcode and Illumina barcodes. TruSeq adapter sequences along with Illumina sample barcodes were introduced in two successive PCR steps. The TCR alpha and beta cDNA libraries were sequenced on the Illumina HiSeq platform using custom primers. The study's processing was this. MiGEC was used to process raw reads and extract unique molecular identifiers, and MiXCR was used to find CDR3 positions. For each individual, recombination models were inferred using an EM algorithm with the repgenHMM and IGoR tools. The analysis of shared clonotypes was done with the tcR package in R, with sharing normalized by the product of cloneset sizes. To study raw recombination without the effects of thymic and clonal selection, out-of-frame nonproductive sequences were analyzed. The raw public reads went through TCRdb reprocessing: fastp at Q25, MiXCR clone calling, in-frame beta chains kept. Records with the same CDR3 protein are collapsed into one entry carrying the most frequent genes and DNA. These V and J calls derive from TCRdb rather than the authors' analysis. The sample includes hundreds of thousands of distinct CDR3 sequences, with 21% observed a single time. The ten largest account for 4% to 4.5% of the sample.

Every donor in the study was a healthy Caucasian. The twin cohort comprised three pairs of female monozygotic twins, all aged roughly 18 to 30 years. The RNA used for TCR libraries was isolated from peripheral blood mononuclear cells. This clonotype occurred a few times. It lacks a known antigen. Qualities for individual bases were not recorded, and no much larger clone is one base off. The same data also contributed to another study, on T cells expressing NK-cell markers. Looking at the second paper: Three sorted T-cell subsets (CD3+CD56+NKG2C+, CD3+CD56+NKG2C- and CD3+CD56-NKG2C+) from several donors had their TCR beta-chain repertoires profiled. Seven of the eight sequenced donors were HCMV-seropositive and one was HCMV-seronegative. To restrict sorting to alphabetaTCR-expressing T cells, an anti-gammadeltaTCR antibody was added in several experiments. In about 6 donors, the dominant CD3+CD56+NKG2C+ clonotypes were found to rank among the top 10 CD8+ clonotypes and to make up about 1.0-7.5% of CD8+ T cells. Those dominant clonotypes were again the most abundant among CD3+CD56-NKG2C+ cells in a few donors, at roughly 25-65%. Whether the expanded NKG2C-expressing T cell clones were specific for HCMV antigens remained unclear. The study sequenced eight donors, all healthy volunteers chosen at random: three men and five women. A commercial ELISA kit detecting HCMV-specific IgG in serum was used to determine HCMV serostatus. For about 6 donors, unsorted PBMC were also used to sequence bulk peripheral blood T-cell repertoires. MIGEC was used to demultiplex reads and group reads by UMI, and MiTCR was used to assemble and quantify clonotypes. To exclude erroneous sequences, only TCR cDNA sequences supported by at least two reads were retained. The tcR package was used for downstream repertoire analysis, and clonotypes were matched across fractions by CDR3 nucleotide sequence plus V segment. VDJmatch was used to annotate antigen specificity against VDJdb, with one amino acid substitution allowed in CDR3.

The chain couples TRBV7-2 to TRBJ1-5, with a weak D call of TRBD1 (5 bases match). The sequence was obtained from a woman between 18 and 29 years old in good health. Input material: PBMCs. The DNA reads as follows: TGTGCCAGCACCCCGGACACTTATAGCAATCAGCCCCAGCATTTT. This codes for CASTPDTYSNQPQHF. The CDR3, completed at both ends by the reference TRBV7-2 and TRBJ1-5 genes, gives the full variable domain GAGVSQSPSNKVTEKGKDVELRCDPISGHTALYWYRQSLGQGLEFLIYFQGNSAPDKSGLPSDRFSAERTGGSVSTLTIQRTQQEDSAVYLCASTPDTYSNQPQHFGDGTRLSIL.